Presented here are 12 T cell receptor beta chains from one specimen sequenced in a study of blood T cell repertoires in COVID-19. TCRdb keeps only in-frame clones here, not all; method: immunoSEQ multiplex PCR. The sample has 300,000 to 350,000 clones; around nine tenths are singletons. Source material: PBMCs or T cells enriched from blood (not recorded which). The receptors originated from a woman aged 25 to 39 who had been exposed to COVID-19.

This chain uses TRBV7-9 with TRBJ2-5, with D unclear. Germline values: CDR1 SEHNR, CDR2 FQNEAQ (reference sequence). CDR3 size: 16 residues. V gave up 1 base and J gave up 2 bases, with 14 bases separating them. CDR3: CASSLESSVIQETQYF. The CDR3 DNA follows: TGTGCCAGCAGCTTAGAGTCGTCAGTCATACAAGAGACCCAGTACTTC. Drawing the rest from reference TRBV7-9 and TRBJ2-5, the complete variable domain is DTGVSQNPRHKITKRGQNVTFRCDPISEHNRLYWYRQTLGQGPEFLTYFQNEAQLEKSRLLSDRFSAERPKGSFSTLEIQRTEQGDSAMYLCASSLESSVIQETQYFGPGTRLLVL.

J is TRBJ1-4 and V is TRBV13; 8 nucleotides agree with TRBD1. The CDR3 is 15 residues long. Trimming took 6 bases from V and 4 from J; bases not matched to a gene: 7. The germline V gene has CDR1 PRHDT and CDR2 FYEKMQ (reference sequence). The CDR3 sequence is CASSLTGQDNEKLFF. The CDR3 coding sequence is TGTGCCAGCAGTCTCACGGGACAGGATAATGAAAAACTGTTTTTT.

This chain links TRBV15 with TRBJ2-3; 9 nucleotides align to TRBD1. The CDR3 totals 15 residues. From germline, CDR1 is LNHNV and CDR2 YYDKDF (reference sequence). V gave up 6 bases and J gave up 5 bases; unmatched junction bases: 9. The chain's CDR3 is CATSTGQGILDTQYF. CDR3 bases: TGTGCCACCAGTACTGGACAGGGGATTCTAGATACGCAGTATTTT.

V and J are TRBV14 and TRBJ2-1; D gene uncertain. Germline loops: CDR1 SGHDN, CDR2 FVKESK. The germline V and J ends were trimmed by 7 bases and 8 bases, with 12 bases remaining between them. This CDR3 comprises 12 residues. CDR3 bases: TGTGCCAGCATGGGCAGGTTCGATGAGCAGTTCTTC. This translates into CASMGRFDEQFF.

The chain couples TRBV11-3 to TRBJ1-4; D is unclear. The V end lost 7 bases, the J end lost 4 bases, and 13 bases lay between the germline ends. This CDR3 spans 14 amino acids. Germline CDR1 is SGHNT and CDR2 is YENEEA. The CDR3 sequence is CASTTGAINEKLFF. The CDR3 DNA reads as TGTGCCAGCACCACGGGAGCCATTAATGAAAAACTGTTTTTT.

A word on this clone: The sample contains more than one DNA sequence encoding this CDR3. The CDR3 reads CATSRDRGETQYF. The CDR3 region has the DNA TGTGCCACCAGCAGAGATAGGGGGGAGACCCAGTACTTC. This chain connects TRBV15 to TRBJ2-5; D perhaps matches TRBD1 (6 bases). Germline V gene data show CDR1 as LNHNV and CDR2 as YYDKDF (reference sequence). This CDR3 has 13 residues. V gave up 0 bases and J gave up 5 bases, with 7 bases separating them. Full variable domain (missing parts from reference TRBV15 and TRBJ2-5): DAMVIQNPRYQVTQFGKPVTLSCSQTLNHNVMYWYQQKSSQAPKLLFHYYDKDFNNEADTPDNFQSRRPNTSFCFLDIRSPGLGDTAMYLCATSRDRGETQYFGPGTRLLVL.

This chain connects TRBV28 to TRBJ2-7, with 7 bases aligning to TRBD2. The CDR3 runs 14 residues. CDR1 MDHEN and CDR2 SYDVKM come from the germline V gene. J lost 4 bases, V lost 5 bases, and 8 bases had no gene match. For the CDR3, the DNA is TGTGCCAGCAGTCGGGGGGAGGGCCCTTACGAGCAGTACTTC. It yields the protein CASSRGEGPYEQYF.

V and J are TRBV4-2 and TRBJ2-7, with D perhaps TRBD2 (6 bases). Trimming removed 3 bases at V and 3 bases at J, with 15 bases between. CDR3 length: 15 residues. Per the germline V gene, CDR1 is LGHNA and CDR2 is YNFKEQ. CDR3 sequence (DNA): TGTGCCAGCAGCCAGGGACTTTCAATGGACTACGAGCAGTACTTC. This encodes CASSQGLSMDYEQYF.

This chain connects TRBV6-5 to TRBJ1-5, with D uncertain. V was shortened by 6 bases and J by 1 base, with 13 bases between the two germline ends. This CDR3 has 15 amino acids. Germline CDR1 and CDR2: MNHEY and SVGAGI. Here the CDR3 DNA reads TGTGCCAGCAGAATGCAAGGAGGGAGCAATCAGCCCCAGCATTTT. Its translation is CASRMQGGSNQPQHF.

There are a few counts of this clone. The rearrangement links TRBV27 to TRBJ2-3; TRBD2 aligns across 8 bases. The CDR3 length is 15 residues. V lost 6 bases to trimming and J lost 1 base; unmatched junction nucleotides: 6. The germline V gene has CDR1 MNHEY and CDR2 SMNVEV (reference sequence). The CDR3, as DNA: TGTGCCAGCAGACTCACGACTAGCGGCACAGATACGCAGTATTTT. This translates into CASRLTTSGTDTQYF.

This chain joins TRBV11-2 and TRBJ2-1, with 14 bases aligning to TRBD2. The CDR3 totals 19 residues. The J segment lost 5 bases and the V segment lost 1 base, leaving 10 bases of the junction unmatched. Germline CDR1 is SGHAT and CDR2 is FQNNGV. The CDR3 spells CASSLVSGTSGSPDNEQFF. The CDR3 DNA reads as TGTGCCAGCAGCTTAGTATCGGGGACTAGCGGGAGCCCTGACAATGAGCAGTTCTTC.

This clone was detected only a few times. V gene TRBV21-1 combines with J gene TRBJ2-5; the table gives TRBD1 as D, unverified against the DNA. TRBV21-1 is a pseudogene. There are 15 residues in the CDR3. CDR3 amino acids: CASSKGEGRGETQYF. In DNA, the CDR3 is TGTGCCAGCAGCAAAGGTGAGGGCAGGGGAGAGACCCAGTACTTC.